Listed below are T cell receptor beta chains from one sample, sequenced in a study of chemoradiotherapy in HPV16-positive cancers. The table came from immunoSEQ multiplex PCR; TCRdb's copy has only in-frame clones and leaves some out. The data contain some 7,000 clones, around 90% of them singletons. Sequencing was performed on tumor tissue, taken from a patient who underwent chemoradiotherapy. Receptor source: a human donor with HPV-associated anogenital cancer. Both conserved end residues are part of each CDR3. A D gene is named only where the DNA matches it firmly. Clone size appears in some rows only: once, few, many, or a class for an expanded clone.

CDR3nt: TGTGCTAGCAGGGGGCTTGGGAACACTGAAGCTTTCTTT; CDR3aa: CASRGLGNTEAFF; d_gene: TRBD1; j_gene: TRBJ1-1; abundance: .; v_gene: TRBV12-5
CDR3nt: TGTGCCTGGAGGACAGGGAGCAATTCACCCCTCCACTTT; CDR3aa: CAWRTGSNSPLHF; d_gene: TRBD1; j_gene: TRBJ1-6; abundance: .; v_gene: TRBV30
CDR3nt: TGTGCCAGCAGCTTGTGGGGGACGGGCGGGAGCGGGACCCAGTACTTC; CDR3aa: CASSLWGTGGSGTQYF; d_gene: TRBD2; j_gene: TRBJ2-5; abundance: .; v_gene: TRBV5-5
CDR3nt: TGTGCCAGCAGCTCCGGGGGGCAAAAACTGTTTTTT; CDR3aa: CASSSGGQKLFF; d_gene: .; j_gene: TRBJ1-4; abundance: .; v_gene: TRBV7-9
CDR3nt: TGTGCCAGCAGCTTAGGAGACAGAAACATTCAGTACTTC; CDR3aa: CASSLGDRNIQYF; d_gene: .; j_gene: TRBJ2-4; abundance: .; v_gene: TRBV11-3
CDR3nt: TGTGCCACCCGGAAGGGATTGAACACTGAAGCTTTCTTT; CDR3aa: CATRKGLNTEAFF; d_gene: .; j_gene: TRBJ1-1; abundance: .; v_gene: TRBV6-5
CDR3nt: TGCGCCAGCAGCATAGGGACGCGAGAGACCCAGTACTTC; CDR3aa: CASSIGTRETQYF; d_gene: .; j_gene: TRBJ2-5; abundance: .; v_gene: TRBV5-1
CDR3nt: TGTGCCAGCAGCCGCAGGGAGGTGGATGGCTACACCTTC; CDR3aa: CASSRREVDGYTF; d_gene: .; j_gene: TRBJ1-2; abundance: few; v_gene: TRBV7-2
CDR3nt: TGTGCCAGCAGTTTAAGGAGAGCGAACACCGGGGAGCTGTTTTTT; CDR3aa: CASSLRRANTGELFF; d_gene: .; j_gene: TRBJ2-2; abundance: .; v_gene: TRBV6-5
CDR3nt: TGTGCCAGCAGTTACTCCTCTGTGACCCCTAGAGAGCAGTTCTTC; CDR3aa: CASSYSSVTPREQFF; d_gene: .; j_gene: TRBJ2-1; abundance: .; v_gene: TRBV6-5
CDR3nt: TGTGCCAGCAGCATCGACAGGTCCTACGAGCAGTACTTC; CDR3aa: CASSIDRSYEQYF; d_gene: .; j_gene: TRBJ2-7; abundance: few; v_gene: TRBV7-9
CDR3nt: TGTGCCAGCAGCCAGAGGACAGTGTTCCACGAGCAGTACTTC; CDR3aa: CASSQRTVFHEQYF; d_gene: .; j_gene: TRBJ2-7; abundance: .; v_gene: TRBV5-4
CDR3nt: TGCGCCAGCAGCTTGGTGGGCGTGGAGAACAATGAGCAGTTCTTC; CDR3aa: CASSLVGVENNEQFF; d_gene: .; j_gene: TRBJ2-1; abundance: .; v_gene: TRBV5-1